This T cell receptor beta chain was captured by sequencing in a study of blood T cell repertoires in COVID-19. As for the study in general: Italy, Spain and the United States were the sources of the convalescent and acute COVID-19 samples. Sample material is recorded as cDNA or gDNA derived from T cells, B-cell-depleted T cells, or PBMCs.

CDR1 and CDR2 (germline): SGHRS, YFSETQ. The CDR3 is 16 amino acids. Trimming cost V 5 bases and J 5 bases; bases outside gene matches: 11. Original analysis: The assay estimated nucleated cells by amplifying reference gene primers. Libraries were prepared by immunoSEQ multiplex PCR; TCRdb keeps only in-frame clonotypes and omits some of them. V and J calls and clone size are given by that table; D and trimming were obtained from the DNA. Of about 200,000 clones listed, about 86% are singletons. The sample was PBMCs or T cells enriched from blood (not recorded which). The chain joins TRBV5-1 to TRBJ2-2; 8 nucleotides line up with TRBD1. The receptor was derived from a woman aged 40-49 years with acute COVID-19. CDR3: CASSPQGAVGTGELFF. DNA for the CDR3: TGCGCCAGCAGTCCGCAGGGGGCGGTGGGGACCGGGGAGCTGTTTTTT.